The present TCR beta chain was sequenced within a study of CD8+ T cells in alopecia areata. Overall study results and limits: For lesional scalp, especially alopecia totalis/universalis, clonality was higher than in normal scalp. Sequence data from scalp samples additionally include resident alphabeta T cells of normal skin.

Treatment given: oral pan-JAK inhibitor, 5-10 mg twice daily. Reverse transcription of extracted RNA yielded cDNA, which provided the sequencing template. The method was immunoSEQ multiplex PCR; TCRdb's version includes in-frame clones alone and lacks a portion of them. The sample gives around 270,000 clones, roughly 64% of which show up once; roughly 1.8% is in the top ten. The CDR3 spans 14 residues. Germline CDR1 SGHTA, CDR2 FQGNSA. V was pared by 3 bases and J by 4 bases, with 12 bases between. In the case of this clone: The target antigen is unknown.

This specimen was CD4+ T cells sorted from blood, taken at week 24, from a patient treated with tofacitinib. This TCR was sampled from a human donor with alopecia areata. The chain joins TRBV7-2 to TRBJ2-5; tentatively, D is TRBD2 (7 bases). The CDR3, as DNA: TGTGCCAGCAGCTTCGGGGGGCTGGGAGAGACCCAGTACTTC. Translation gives CASSFGGLGETQYF.